These T cell receptor beta chains were read from a single sample in a study of cytomegalovirus exposure and HLA in healthy donors. TCRdb's copy holds only in-frame clones and misses some; the assay was immunoSEQ multiplex PCR. The sample holds 150,000 to 180,000 clones, about 86% seen once. The sample comprised PBMCs. The receptors here all came from a human donor in good health. Each CDR3 is given with its conserved first and last residue. Fields, in order: V gene, J gene, clone size, D gene, CDR3 protein, CDR3 DNA. A D gene is named only where the DNA matches it firmly. Only part of the rows carry a size: once, few, many, or a class if the clone is expanded.

>TRBV6-5|TRBJ1-1|NA|TRBD1
CASSSIAGTGSTEAFF
TGTGCCAGCAGTTCTATAGCCGGGACAGGGAGTACTGAAGCTTTCTTT
>TRBV7-9|TRBJ1-6|few|NA
CASSLTGVVDSPLHF
TGTGCCAGCAGCTTAACGGGGGTGGTAGATTCACCCCTCCACTTT
>TRBV6-5|TRBJ1-2|NA|TRBD1
CASSYSQGAGYTF
TGTGCCAGCAGTTACTCTCAGGGGGCGGGCTACACCTTC
>TRBV13|TRBJ1-5|NA|NA
CASSPGLGQPQHF
TGTGCCAGCAGCCCAGGACTGGGCCAGCCCCAGCATTTT
>TRBV11-2|TRBJ2-1|NA|TRBD2
CASSLVRGRDNEQFF
TGTGCCAGCAGCTTAGTTAGAGGGAGGGATAATGAGCAGTTCTTC
>TRBV20-1|TRBJ1-6|few|NA
CSAGLGSPLHF
TGCAGTGCCGGTCTCGGGTCACCCCTCCACTTT
>TRBV6-1|TRBJ1-1|NA|NA
CASSESSWNTEAFF
TGTGCCAGCAGTGAATCGTCCTGGAACACTGAAGCTTTCTTT
>TRBV9|TRBJ2-3|NA|TRBD2
CASSVASGGPADTQYF
TGTGCCAGCAGCGTAGCTAGCGGGGGGCCCGCAGATACGCAGTATTTT
>TRBV5-6|TRBJ2-2|NA|TRBD1
CASSPGQITGELFF
TGTGCCAGCAGCCCGGGACAGATCACCGGGGAGCTGTTTTTT
>TRBV6-6|TRBJ2-1|NA|TRBD2
CASIHGGSNEQFF
TGTGCCAGCATCCACGGGGGGAGCAATGAGCAGTTCTTC
>TRBV5-1|TRBJ1-4|once|TRBD1
CASSFGRDSGEKLFF
TGCGCCAGCAGCTTTGGCCGGGACAGTGGTGAAAAACTGTTTTTT
>TRBV5-1|TRBJ1-4|NA|NA
CASSSRGQFATNEKLFF
TGCGCCAGCAGCTCAAGAGGACAGTTTGCAACTAATGAAAAACTGTTTTTT
>TRBV5-1|TRBJ2-7|NA|TRBD2
CASSFGLAGSYEQYF
TGCGCCAGCAGCTTTGGACTAGCGGGCTCCTACGAGCAGTACTTC
>TRBV28|TRBJ2-1|NA|NA
CASSRPGLTSYNEQFF
TGTGCCAGCAGCCGGCCGGGACTCACATCCTACAATGAGCAGTTCTTC
>TRBV9|TRBJ1-6|NA|TRBD1
CASSARQGDNSPLHF
TGTGCCAGCAGCGCCCGACAGGGGGATAATTCACCCCTCCACTTT
>TRBV2|TRBJ2-2|NA|TRBD1
CASSYRGEVGELFF
TGTGCCAGCAGTTACAGGGGGGAGGTGGGGGAGCTGTTTTTT
>TRBV7-8|TRBJ1-4|few|NA
CASSLMSSTNEKLFF
TGTGCCAGCAGCTTAATGAGCTCAACTAATGAAAAACTGTTTTTT
>TRBV2|TRBJ2-2|NA|NA
CAVSGARYGLFF
TGTGCCGTCTCAGGTGCCCGGTATGGGCTGTTTTTT
>TRBV27|TRBJ1-5|NA|NA
CASSPYAKGSQHF
TGTGCCAGCAGTCCTTATGCCAAGGGGTCCCAGCATTTT
>TRBV5-4|TRBJ2-1|once|NA
CASSQTPSTLDEQFF
TGTGCCAGCAGCCAGACCCCTAGCACGCTCGATGAGCAGTTCTTC
>TRBV5-6|TRBJ1-5|NA|NA
CASSLAQNSWEPQHF
TGTGCCAGCAGCTTGGCCCAAAACAGTTGGGAGCCCCAGCATTTT
>TRBV7-2|TRBJ2-1|NA|NA
CASRSPGAVSYNEQFF
TGTGCCAGCAGGTCCCCTGGGGCAGTCTCCTACAATGAGCAGTTCTTC
>TRBV10-3|TRBJ1-1|once|NA
CAISLGHMNTEAFF
TGTGCCATCAGCCTGGGACACATGAACACTGAAGCTTTCTTT
>TRBV5-1|TRBJ2-2|NA|NA
CASRAGINTGELFF
TGCGCCAGCAGAGCAGGGATCAACACCGGGGAGCTGTTTTTT
>TRBV13|TRBJ1-2|few|TRBD1
CASSLNRGGYTF
TGTGCCAGCAGCCTTAACAGGGGCGGCTACACCTTC
>TRBV5-4|TRBJ1-2|once|NA
CASSRRGGDVYGYTF
TGTGCCAGCAGCCGCCGTGGGGGGGATGTTTATGGCTACACCTTC
>TRBV5-1|TRBJ2-1|once|TRBD1
CASSGGQSYNEQFF
TGCGCCAGCAGCGGGGGACAGTCCTACAATGAGCAGTTCTTC